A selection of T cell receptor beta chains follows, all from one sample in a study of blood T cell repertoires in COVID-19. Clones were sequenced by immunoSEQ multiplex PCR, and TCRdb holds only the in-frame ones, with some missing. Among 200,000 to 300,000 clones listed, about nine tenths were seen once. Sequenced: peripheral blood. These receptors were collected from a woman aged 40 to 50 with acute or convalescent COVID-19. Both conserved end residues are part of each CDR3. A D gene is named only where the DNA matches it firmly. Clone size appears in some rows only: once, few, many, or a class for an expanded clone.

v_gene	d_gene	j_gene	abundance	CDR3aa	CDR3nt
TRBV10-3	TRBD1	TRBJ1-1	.	CAISEVGGAGEAFF	TGTGCCATCAGTGAGGTAGGGGGCGCGGGTGAAGCTTTCTTT
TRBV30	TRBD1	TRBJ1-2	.	CAWRSQGIYGYTF	TGTGCCTGGAGGTCACAGGGGATCTATGGCTACACCTTC
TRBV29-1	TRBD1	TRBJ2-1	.	CSIAKTSGQANNEQFF	TGCAGCATTGCTAAAACGTCGGGACAGGCCAACAATGAGCAGTTCTTC
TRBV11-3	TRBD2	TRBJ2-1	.	CASSFSGGAVQFF	TGTGCCAGCAGCTTTAGCGGGGGGGCCGTGCAGTTCTTC
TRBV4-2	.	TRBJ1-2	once	CASSQDRNRERGYTF	TGTGCCAGCAGCCAAGATAGAAACCGGGAGCGGGGCTACACCTTC
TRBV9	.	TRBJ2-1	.	CASSGEGGTFSYNEQFF	TGTGCCAGCAGCGGCGAGGGGGGGACATTCTCCTACAATGAGCAGTTCTTC
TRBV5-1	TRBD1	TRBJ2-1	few	CASSWAQGANNEQFF	TGCGCCAGCAGCTGGGCACAGGGGGCGAACAATGAGCAGTTCTTC
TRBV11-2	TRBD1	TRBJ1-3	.	CASSSRDRVVSGNTIYF	TGTGCCAGCAGCTCGCGGGACAGGGTAGTTTCTGGAAACACCATATATTTT
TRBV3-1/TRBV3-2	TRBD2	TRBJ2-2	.	CASSQDGDRDLASGRARELFF	TGTGCCAGCAGCCAAGATGGGGACAGGGATTTAGCTAGCGGGAGGGCCAGGGAGCTGTTTTTT
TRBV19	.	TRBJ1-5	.	CASRKQAPNQPQHF	TGTGCCAGTAGGAAGCAGGCACCTAATCAGCCCCAGCATTTT
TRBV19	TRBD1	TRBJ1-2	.	CASSKTGEGYTF	TGTGCCAGTAGTAAGACAGGGGAGGGCTACACCTTC
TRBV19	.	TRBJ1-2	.	CASSISSSFYGYTF	TGTGCCAGTAGTATTAGCAGCAGCTTTTATGGCTACACCTTC
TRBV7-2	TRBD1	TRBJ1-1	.	CASSPRVTGLNTEAFF	TGTGCCAGCAGCCCGAGGGTGACAGGGCTGAACACTGAAGCTTTCTTT
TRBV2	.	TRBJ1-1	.	CASILQKNEAFF	TGTGCCAGCATTTTACAAAAGAATGAAGCTTTCTTT
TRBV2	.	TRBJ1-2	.	CASRGPGYGYTF	TGTGCCAGCAGGGGGCCGGGCTATGGCTACACCTTC
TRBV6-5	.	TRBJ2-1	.	CASRVGLAFGGEQFF	TGTGCCAGCAGAGTAGGGCTAGCGTTTGGTGGTGAGCAGTTCTTC
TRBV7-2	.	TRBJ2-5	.	CASSFGETQYF	TGTGCCAGCAGCTTCGGGGAGACCCAGTACTTC
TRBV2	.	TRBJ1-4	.	CASSQTGKEKLFF	TGTGCCAGCAGTCAGACAGGAAAAGAAAAACTGTTTTTT
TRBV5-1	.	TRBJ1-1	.	CASSLGGVRGTEAFF	TGCGCCAGCAGCTTGGGTGGGGTACGGGGCACTGAAGCTTTCTTT
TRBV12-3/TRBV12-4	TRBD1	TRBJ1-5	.	CATEGQGAQPQHF	TGTGCCACCGAGGGACAGGGGGCACAGCCCCAGCATTTT
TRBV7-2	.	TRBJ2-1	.	CASSPTSWGYNEQFF	TGTGCCAGCAGCCCCACTAGCTGGGGATACAATGAGCAGTTCTTC
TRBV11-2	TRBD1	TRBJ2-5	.	CASSLGDRMRQETQYF	TGTGCCAGCAGCTTAGGGGACAGGATGAGGCAAGAGACCCAGTACTTC
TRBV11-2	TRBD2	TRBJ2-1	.	CASSGGVGPYNEQFF	TGTGCCAGCAGCGGGGGGGTTGGACCCTACAATGAGCAGTTCTTC
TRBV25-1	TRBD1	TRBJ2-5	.	CASSEVQGIETQYF	TGTGCCAGCAGTGAGGTACAGGGGATTGAGACCCAGTACTTC
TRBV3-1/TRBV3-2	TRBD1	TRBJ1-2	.	CASSQGGDRSYGYTF	TGTGCCAGCAGCCAAGGAGGGGACAGGAGCTATGGCTACACCTTC
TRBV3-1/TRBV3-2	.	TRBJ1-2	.	CASSPPPGYIYGYTF	TGTGCCAGCAGCCCCCCCCCAGGGTACATTTATGGCTACACCTTC
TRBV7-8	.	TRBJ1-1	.	CASSREGGVNTEAFF	TGTGCCAGCAGCCGAGAAGGCGGGGTGAACACTGAAGCTTTCTTT
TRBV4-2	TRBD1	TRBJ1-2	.	CASSPHTPVRQGALNYGYTF	TGTGCCAGCAGCCCCCATACGCCGGTAAGACAGGGGGCATTAAACTATGGCTACACCTTC
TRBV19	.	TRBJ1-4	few	CASSIGSRRRLSTNEKLFF	TGTGCCAGTAGTATAGGTTCGAGGCGAAGATTATCAACTAATGAAAAACTGTTTTTT
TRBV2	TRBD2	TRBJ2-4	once	CASRDGLAWSKNIQYF	TGTGCCAGCAGGGATGGACTAGCTTGGTCCAAAAACATTCAGTACTTC
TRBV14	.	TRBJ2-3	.	CASSPTHYNTDTQYF	TGTGCCAGCAGCCCAACCCACTACAACACAGATACGCAGTATTTT
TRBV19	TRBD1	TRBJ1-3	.	CASRAGRQGTSGNTIYF	TGTGCCAGTAGAGCCGGGAGACAGGGGACCTCTGGAAACACCATATATTTT
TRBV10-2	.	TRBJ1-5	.	CASSHPAGLSNQPQHF	TGCGCCAGCAGTCACCCTGCGGGATTAAGCAATCAGCCCCAGCATTTT
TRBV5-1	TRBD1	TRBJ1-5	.	CASSQGQGGNQPQHF	TGCGCCAGCAGCCAAGGACAGGGTGGCAATCAGCCCCAGCATTTT
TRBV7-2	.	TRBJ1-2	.	CASSLSRSRGIDGYTF	TGTGCCAGCAGCCTTAGCCGATCCCGGGGGATTGATGGCTACACCTTC
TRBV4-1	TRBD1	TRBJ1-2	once	CASSQENFGTEYGYTF	TGCGCCAGCAGCCAGGAAAACTTCGGGACAGAGTATGGCTACACCTTC
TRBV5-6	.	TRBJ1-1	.	CASSQQGSEAFF	TGTGCCAGCAGCCAACAGGGAAGTGAAGCTTTCTTT
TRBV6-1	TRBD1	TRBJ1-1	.	CASSDGTANTEAFF	TGTGCCAGCAGTGACGGGACAGCGAACACTGAAGCTTTCTTT
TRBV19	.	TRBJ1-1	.	CASSIGGWQNTEAFF	TGTGCCAGTAGTATAGGTGGTTGGCAGAACACTGAAGCTTTCTTT
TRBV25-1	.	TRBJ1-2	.	CASSEYFEEAQANYGYTF	TGTGCCAGCAGTGAATATTTCGAGGAAGCGCAAGCTAACTATGGCTACACCTTC
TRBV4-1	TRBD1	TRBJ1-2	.	CASSPWTGGLSGLYGYTF	TGCGCCAGCAGCCCGTGGACAGGGGGGTTGTCGGGGCTCTATGGCTACACCTTC
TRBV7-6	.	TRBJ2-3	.	CASSFLAGAPDTQYF	TGTGCCAGCAGCTTCCTCGCGGGGGCCCCAGATACGCAGTATTTT
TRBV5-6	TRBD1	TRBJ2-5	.	CASSWGTGQETQYF	TGTGCCAGCAGCTGGGGGACAGGACAAGAGACCCAGTACTTC
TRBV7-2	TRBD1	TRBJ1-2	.	CASSILGTGHGYTF	TGTGCCAGCAGCATCTTGGGGACAGGGCATGGCTACACCTTC
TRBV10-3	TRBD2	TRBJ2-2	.	CASDHGGASTGELFF	TGTGCCTCAGACCACGGGGGGGCTAGCACCGGGGAGCTGTTTTTT
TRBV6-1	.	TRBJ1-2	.	CASSEAGGIYGYTF	TGTGCCAGCAGTGAAGCCGGGGGAATTTATGGCTACACCTTC
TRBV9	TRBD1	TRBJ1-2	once	CASSARQGYGYTF	TGTGCCAGCAGCGCCAGACAGGGCTATGGCTACACCTTC
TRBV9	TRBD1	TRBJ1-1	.	CASSALRGLGTEAFF	TGTGCCAGCAGCGCGCTGAGGGGGCTAGGGACTGAAGCTTTCTTT
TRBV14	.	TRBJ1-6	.	CASSTNPGLSLPALHF	TGTGCCAGCAGTACAAACCCGGGACTAAGCCTCCCGGCCCTCCACTTT
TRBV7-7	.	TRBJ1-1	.	CASSFRQDTEAFF	TGTGCCAGCAGCTTTCGACAGGACACTGAAGCTTTCTTT
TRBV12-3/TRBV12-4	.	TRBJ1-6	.	CASRDRSNSPLHF	TGTGCCAGCAGGGACAGAAGCAATTCACCCCTCCACTTT
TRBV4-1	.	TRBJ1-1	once	CASSQDSPIYSEAFF	TGCGCCAGCAGCCAAGACAGCCCTATATACAGTGAAGCTTTCTTT
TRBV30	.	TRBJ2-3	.	CACPALTGHTDTQYF	TGTGCCTGTCCTGCACTTACAGGGCACACAGATACGCAGTATTTT
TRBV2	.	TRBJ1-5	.	CASQRGNSNQPQHF	TGTGCCAGCCAAAGGGGGAACAGCAATCAGCCCCAGCATTTT
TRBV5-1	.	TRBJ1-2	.	CASSPDRDGYTF	TGCGCCAGCAGCCCGGACAGAGACGGCTACACCTTC